Below, 29 T cell receptor beta chains from the same sample are listed, as sequenced in a study of T cell responses to AZD1222 COVID-19 vaccine. The repertoire was sequenced with immunoSEQ multiplex PCR; TCRdb's copy has only in-frame clones and lacks some. This table has about 97,000 clones, 70% to 90% appearing once. Sequenced material: peripheral blood, taken on day 0 of AZD1222 vaccination. The receptors derive from an adult in good health.

The V gene is TRBV30, the J gene TRBJ2-3; no firm D call. Per the germline V gene, CDR1 is GTSNPN and CDR2 is SVGIG (reference sequence). CDR3 length equals 14 residues. Trimming took off 8 bases at V and 1 base at J, with 16 bases between the two ends. The CDR3 DNA sequence: TGTGCCAGTGACCCACCATTGGGCACAGATACGCAGTATTTT. Amino acid sequence: CASDPPLGTDTQYF.

In nucleotides, the CDR3 is TGTGCCAGCAGCTCTCACGGAGAGGAAGCTTTCTTT. Translation: CASSSHGEEAFF. The V call is TRBV7-9, the J call TRBJ1-1; D remains ambiguous. Germline CDR1 reads SEHNR; CDR2 reads FQNEAQ (reference sequence). The CDR3 is 12 amino acids. With 4 bases removed from V and 8 bases from J, the gap between germline ends came to 11 bases.

The chain recombines TRBV5-8 with TRBJ1-2; D not resolved. The germline gives CDR1 SGHTS, CDR2 YDEGEE. The CDR3 extends over 14 amino acids. Trimming took 0 bases from V and 1 from J, leaving 7 bases between them. This CDR3 reads CASSLGGSNYGYTF. CDR3 sequence (DNA): TGTGCCAGCAGCTTGGGCGGCAGTAACTATGGCTACACCTTC.

This chain links TRBV28 with TRBJ1-1; D perhaps matches TRBD1 (6 bases). V lost 7 bases, J lost 2 bases, and 14 bases lay in between. From germline, CDR1 is MDHEN and CDR2 SYDVKM. The CDR3 extends over 14 amino acids. In DNA form, the CDR3 reads TGTGCCAGCACTGCGACAGGCCTAAACACTGAAGCTTTCTTT. Translated: CASTATGLNTEAFF.

The rearrangement joins TRBV19 to TRBJ1-2; unclear D gene. The CDR3 covers 12 residues. Germline CDR1 and CDR2: LNHDA and SQIVND (reference sequence). The V end was cut by 4 bases, the J end by 4 bases, with 7 bases between. CDR3 sequence: CASSTRVYGYTF. The CDR3 coding sequence is TGTGCCAGTAGTACGAGGGTCTATGGCTACACCTTC.

This clone has only a few counts. The genes are TRBV7-2 and TRBJ1-6, with D possibly being TRBD1 (5 bases). V gave up 2 bases and J gave up 11 bases, with 10 bases separating them. The CDR3 runs to 13 residues. The germline CDR1 and CDR2 sequences are SGHTA and FQGNSA. This CDR3 is CASSLTTDTPLHF. The CDR3 DNA sequence: TGTGCCAGCAGCTTAACGACAGATACACCCCTCCACTTT.

V gene TRBV19 combines with J gene TRBJ2-5; D may be TRBD1 or TRBD2 (5 bases each). The germline gives CDR1 LNHDA, CDR2 SQIVND (reference sequence). The CDR3 is made up of 16 amino acids. Deletions cut 9 bases from V and 5 bases from J, with 25 bases between. The CDR3 nucleotides are TGTGCCAGCCAAAGGAGAGGGGTTGGCAGTTGGGAGACCCAGTACTTC. Its protein product is CASQRRGVGSWETQYF. Supplemented by reference TRBV19 and TRBJ2-5, the full variable domain reads DGGITQSPKYLFRKEGQNVTLSCEQNLNHDAMYWYRQDPGQGLRLIYYSQIVNDFQKGDIAEGYSVSREKKESFPLTVTSAQKNPTAFYLCASQRRGVGSWETQYFGPGTRLLVL.

This rearrangement joins TRBV7-2 to TRBJ2-5; D could derive from TRBD1 or TRBD2 (6 bases each). Trimming removed 5 bases at V and 2 bases at J, with 21 bases between. Germline CDR1 is SGHTA and CDR2 is FQGNSA. The CDR3 consists of 17 residues. In nucleotides, the CDR3 is TGTGCCAGCAGCCCCAGCCTGGGGGGCGTGGGGCAAGAGACCCAGTACTTC. Its protein is CASSPSLGGVGQETQYF.

This clone was picked up a small number of times. The V and J genes are TRBV6-1 and TRBJ1-2; the D gene is possibly TRBD1 (6 bases). Germline-derived CDR1 and CDR2 are MNHNS and SASEGT. Trimming removed 4 bases at V and 4 bases at J, with 22 bases between. The CDR3 extends over 17 amino acids. The CDR3 protein is CASSAGPNRVGSYGYTF. CDR3 DNA sequence: TGTGCCAGCAGTGCAGGACCCAACAGGGTAGGGAGCTATGGCTACACCTTC.

The gene calls are TRBV5-1 and TRBJ1-1; no clear D gene. The CDR3 extends over 13 amino acids. The ends were cut back, 0 bases at V and 11 bases at J, with 14 bases in the middle. CDR1 SGHRS and CDR2 YFSETQ come from the germline V gene. The CDR3 coding sequence is TGCGCCAGCAGCTTGGGGGCGGCCGGTAGGGCTTTCTTT. It specifies CASSLGAAGRAFF.

The rearrangement joins TRBV7-2 to TRBJ2-5, with 7 bases that match TRBD1. Unmatched junction bases numbered 8, after V lost 7 bases and J lost 3 bases. This CDR3 is 14 amino acids long. The germline V gene encodes CDR1 SGHTA and CDR2 FQGNSA. CDR3: CASNNRDSKETQYF. For the CDR3, the DNA is TGTGCCAGCAACAACCGGGACAGCAAAGAGACCCAGTACTTC.

CDR3 nucleotide sequence: TGTGCCTGGAGTTCCGTTGGCGGGGGGCGGGAGACCCAGTACTTC. This encodes CAWSSVGGGRETQYF. V and J are TRBV30 and TRBJ2-5; 8 positions agree with TRBD2. Germline V gene lookup returns CDR1 GTSNPN and CDR2 SVGIG (reference sequence). CDR3 length: 15 residues. The V gene end was trimmed by 2 bases and the J gene end by 5 bases; junction bases not matched to a gene: 10.

Of note for this clone: A read error may account for a junction end that differs from germline. This rearrangement joins TRBV5-1 to TRBJ2-7; D is possibly TRBD1 or TRBD2 (5 bases each). Germline lookup yields CDR1 SGHRS and CDR2 YFSETQ. This CDR3 contains 15 residues. DNA for the CDR3: TGCGCCAGCAGCTTGGACGCAGGGAGCTCCTACGAGCAGTACTTT. This gives the protein CASSLDAGSSYEQYF.

This clone has only a few counts. CDR3 in amino acids: CASSLNQGGEETQYF. CDR3 nucleotides: TGTGCCAGCAGTTTAAACCAGGGGGGAGAAGAGACCCAGTACTTC. J is TRBJ2-5 and V is TRBV28, with D possibly matching TRBD1 (7 bases). The CDR3 contains 15 residues. Trimming shortened V by 2 bases and J by 3 bases, and 13 bases separated the two germline ends. Per germline, CDR1 MDHEN and CDR2 SYDVKM.

The chain couples TRBV12-3 or TRBV12-4 to TRBJ2-7; D gene uncertain. Trimming removed 3 bases from V and 3 bases from J, with 9 bases in between. The CDR3 runs to 13 residues. CDR3 DNA: TGTGCCAGCAGTTTCGGGCAGTTCTACGAGCAGTACTTC. Amino acid sequence: CASSFGQFYEQYF.

The V and J genes are TRBV5-1 and TRBJ1-2, with D perhaps matching TRBD1 (5 bases). Germline-derived CDR1 and CDR2 are SGHRS and YFSETQ. V was clipped by 0 bases and J by 1 base, with 13 bases between them. CDR3 length: 16 amino acids. The CDR3 region has the DNA TGCGCCAGCAGCTTGGGTCATGGGGGTAATAACTATGGCTACACCTTC. It encodes CASSLGHGGNNYGYTF.

The chain combines TRBV5-1 with TRBJ1-1; D remains unclear. Trimming stripped 1 base from V and 0 bases from J, with 7 bases between. This CDR3 spans 14 amino acids. CDR1 SGHRS and CDR2 YFSETQ come from the germline V gene. The CDR3 DNA sequence: TGCGCCAGCAGCTTGACCGCAATGAACACTGAAGCTTTCTTT. Amino acids: CASSLTAMNTEAFF.

This clone occurred a few times. The V and J genes are TRBV12-3 or TRBV12-4 and TRBJ1-1; D is possibly TRBD1 (6 bases). Trimming left V 7 bases short and J 2 bases short, with 11 bases between. The CDR3 loop spans 13 amino acids. CDR3 nucleotide sequence: TGTGCCAGCAACGTCAGGGGTAACACTGAAGCTTTCTTT. Its translation: CASNVRGNTEAFF.

The chain is built from TRBV28 and TRBJ1-4, with 10 positions matching TRBD1. The germline V gene encodes CDR1 MDHEN and CDR2 SYDVKM. With 10 bases clipped from V and 8 bases from J, the junction kept 4 bases outside the gene matches. The CDR3 totals 12 residues. The CDR3 region has the DNA TGTGCCACCAGGACAGGGGGAGAAAAACTGTTTTTT. It codes for CATRTGGEKLFF. Together with reference TRBV28 and TRBJ1-4, the CDR3 gives the full variable domain: DVKVTQSSRYLVKRTGEKVFLECVQDMDHENMFWYRQDPGLGLRLIYFSYDVKMKEKGDIPEGYSVSREKKERFSLILESASTNQTSMYLCATRTGGEKLFFGSGTQLSVL.

This clone was recorded once. The chain joins TRBV6-1 to TRBJ1-5, with no clear D. The CDR3 runs to 16 residues. The ends were cut back, 0 bases at V and 0 bases at J, with 9 bases in the middle. CDR1 is MNHNS and CDR2 is SASEGT in the germline V gene. In DNA, the CDR3 is TGTGCCAGCAGTGAAGCGCCGGGGTTTAGCAATCAGCCCCAGCATTTT. Translating gives CASSEAPGFSNQPQHF.

The table lists this clone with a count of one. V is TRBV18 and J is TRBJ2-1; D uncertain. The germline V gene has CDR1 KGHSH and CDR2 LQKENI. This CDR3 region has 13 residues. Trimming took off 8 bases at V and 8 bases at J, with 16 bases between the two ends. The CDR3 reads CASPLQDRYEQFF. The CDR3 bases are TGTGCCAGCCCCCTTCAAGATCGATATGAGCAGTTCTTC.

The chain employs TRBV30 and TRBJ1-1; maybe TRBD1 (5 bases). Germline assignment: CDR1 GTSNPN and CDR2 SVGIG (reference sequence). CDR3 length: 14 residues. V lost 0 bases and J lost 5, with 13 bases in between. CDR3 bases: TGTGCCTGGAGTGTAACGGGGGTCAGAACTGAAGCTTTCTTT. Its protein product is CAWSVTGVRTEAFF.

This chain uses TRBV12-3 or TRBV12-4 with TRBJ1-5; D uncertain. CDR3 length: 13 residues. V lost 5 bases to trimming and J lost 7 bases, with 12 bases between them. The CDR3 DNA follows: TGTGCCAGCAGTCCAGAGAGGAGGCAGCCCCAGCATTTT. This gives the protein CASSPERRQPQHF.

This chain connects TRBV6-2 or TRBV6-3 to TRBJ1-2; D is ambiguous. V shed 2 bases and J shed 8 bases, with 15 bases lying between them. In germline, CDR1 is MNHEY, CDR2 SVGEGT. The CDR3 spans 14 residues. CDR3 region: CASSYSGRARGYTF. The CDR3 coding sequence is TGTGCCAGCAGTTACAGTGGAAGGGCACGGGGCTACACCTTC.

This chain connects TRBV9 to TRBJ2-3; D remains ambiguous. Trimming took 6 bases from V and 3 from J, leaving 8 bases between them. This CDR3 spans 12 amino acids. Germline V gene data show CDR1 as SGDLS and CDR2 as YYNGEE. For the CDR3, the DNA is TGTGCCAGCACCCCCAGGACAGATACGCAGTATTTT. Translation: CASTPRTDTQYF.

The V and J genes are TRBV5-1 and TRBJ2-4, with 9 bases matching TRBD1. V was clipped by 4 bases and J by 0 bases; unmatched bases: 8. Germline values: CDR1 SGHRS, CDR2 YFSETQ. The CDR3 contains 17 residues. This CDR3 is CASSRRTGESAKNIQYF. DNA of the CDR3: TGCGCCAGCAGCCGGAGGACAGGGGAGTCAGCCAAAAACATTCAGTACTTC.

J is TRBJ2-3 and V is TRBV27, with D hard to call. V dropped 3 bases and J dropped 9 bases, with 16 bases sitting between them. Germline V lookup: CDR1 MNHEY, CDR2 SMNVEV (reference sequence). The CDR3 is 14 amino acids. CDR3 DNA: TGTGCCAGCAGTTTTATCCAGACTGGTAAGACGCAGTATTTT. It translates to CASSFIQTGKTQYF.

The chain has TRBV7-3 and TRBJ2-3; 8 positions agree with TRBD2. Trimming removed 1 base from V and 2 bases from J; junction bases left unmatched: 5. CDR1 is SGHTA, CDR2 FQGTGA, per germline. CDR3 length equals 16 residues. CDR3 in DNA: TGTGCCAGCAGCTTAAACAGCGGGGGAACCACAGATACGCAGTATTTT. Amino acids: CASSLNSGGTTDTQYF. The full variable domain, completed using reference TRBV7-3 and TRBJ2-3, is GAGVSQTPSNKVTEKGKYVELRCDPISGHTALYWYRQSLGQGPEFLIYFQGTGAADDSGLPNDRFFAVRPEGSVSTLKIQRTERGDSAVYLCASSLNSGGTTDTQYFGPGTRLTVL.

The chain employs TRBV5-1 and TRBJ2-7, with D uncertain. The CDR3 has 13 residues. Germline values: CDR1 SGHRS, CDR2 YFSETQ. V shed 2 bases and J shed 3 bases, with 9 bases lying between them. The CDR3 protein is CASSFPGDYEQYF. CDR3 nucleotides: TGCGCCAGCAGCTTCCCGGGTGACTACGAGCAGTACTTC.